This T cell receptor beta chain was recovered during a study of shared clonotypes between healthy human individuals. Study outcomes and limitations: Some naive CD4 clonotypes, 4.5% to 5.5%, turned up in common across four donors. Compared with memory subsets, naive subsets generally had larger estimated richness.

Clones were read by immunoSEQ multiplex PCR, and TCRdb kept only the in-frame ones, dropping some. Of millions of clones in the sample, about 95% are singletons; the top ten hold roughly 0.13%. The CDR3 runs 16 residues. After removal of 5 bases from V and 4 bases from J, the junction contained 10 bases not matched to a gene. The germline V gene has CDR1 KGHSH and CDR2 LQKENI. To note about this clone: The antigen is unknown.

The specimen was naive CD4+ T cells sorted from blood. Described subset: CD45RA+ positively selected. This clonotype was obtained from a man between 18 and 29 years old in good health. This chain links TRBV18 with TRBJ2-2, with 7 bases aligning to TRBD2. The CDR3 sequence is CASSILGLTGTGELFF. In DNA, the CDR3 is TGTGCCAGCTCAATCCTGGGACTAACGGGCACCGGGGAGCTGTTTTTT.